The clone carrying this T cell receptor (beta chain) was recorded a few times. Its antigen is unknown. This sample is drawn from a study of T-cell memory formation after mild COVID-19. Whole-study context: Largely donor-specific sequence clusters came from a couple of donors.

It was 5'RACE with constant-segment primers that produced the TCR alpha and TCR beta cDNA libraries, which carried sample barcodes and UMIs. One entry per CDR3 protein, called by TCRdb with MiXCR from the 5' RACE reads. Among fewer than 550,000 distinct CDR3 sequences listed, roughly 20% were seen once. General study findings and limits: Contracting CD4+ clones lay largely in CM and EM, with CD8+ ones residing in EMRA.

V was pared by 5 bases and J by 9 bases, with 16 bases of the junction left unmatched. The CDR3 is 17 amino acids. CDR1 SGHTA and CDR2 FQGTGA come from the germline V gene. This rearrangement joins TRBV7-3 to TRBJ2-5; 12 positions agree with TRBD2. This clonotype originated in an adult woman who had mild COVID-19 (a few samples of this study predate the infection). Cell type and time point are not known. Source material: PBMCs or a T cell subset sorted from them (not recorded which). The CDR3 loop is CASSPGPVSSGGAAQYF. DNA for the CDR3: TGTGCCAGCAGCCCAGGCCCGGTGTCTAGCGGGGGGGCCGCCCAGTACTTC. Based on the CDR3 plus reference TRBV7-3 and TRBJ2-5, the full variable domain is GAGVSQTPSNKVTEKGKYVELRCDPISGHTALYWYRQSLGQGPEFLIYFQGTGAADDSGLPNDRFFAVRPEGSVSTLKIQRTERGDSAVYLCASSPGPVSSGGAAQYFGPGTRLLVL.